The clone carrying this T cell receptor beta chain was picked up a small number of times. Unmatched junction bases numbered 7, after V lost 6 bases and J lost 6 bases. This CDR3 has 13 amino acids. The data stem from a study of response to subunit inactivated influenza vaccine. TCRdb re-called the RT-PCR reads with MiXCR, one entry per CDR3 protein. The table records about 650,000 distinct CDR3 sequences, approximately 15% of them present only once. The sequenced sample was PBMCs from blood, obtained approximately 12 days after vaccination. The chain uses TRBV12-3 or TRBV12-4 and TRBJ1-1, with 7 positions matching TRBD1. This TCR derives from a man aged 45-65 years who received an inactivated influenza vaccine. The CDR3 loop is CASSPTGSAEAFF. CDR3 coding DNA: TGTGCCAGCAGCCCGACAGGGTCGGCTGAAGCTTTCTTT.